One T cell receptor (beta chain) is described in this entry. No antigen is known for it. No qualities accompany the bases; no much larger clone lies one base away. The CDR3 starts with the cysteine, ends with the phenylalanine, and has 14 residues. The read is trimmed to its CDR3 DNA, 42 bases read in frame from base 1. The junction shows trimming of 2 bases on V and 7 bases on J, plus 17 bases between the germline ends. Via the germline V gene (reference sequence), CDR1 is GTSNPN and CDR2 SVGIG. Healthy HIV-negative adults with no recently reported acute infections or vaccinations were included as donors. Every donor was a Caucasian adult living in Nashville, Tennessee, USA. Magnetic negative selection was used to enrich CD4+ T cells, after which naive cells were positively selected on CD45RA and the negative fraction became the memory subset. Blood was obtained by leukapheresis, after which PBMCs were separated by Ficoll-Histopaque density gradient centrifugation and cryopreserved in liquid nitrogen vapor phase. Analytical flow cytometry was used to check the purity and quantity of every magnetically sorted T cell population. Genomic DNA was isolated from each sorted fraction and quantified by UV absorbance on a Nanodrop 2000c.

This entry belongs to a study of shared clonotypes between healthy human individuals (dated by TCRdb to the early 2020s). For context, the study as a whole: Two women and three men aged 18 to 49 years were included in the cohort. For each donor, CD4 naive and CD4 memory were each run on three plates, CD8 naive on two plates, and CD8 memory on one plate. The study deeply sequenced blood TCR repertoires of about 5 healthy adults to estimate repertoire size and the extent of clonotype sharing between individuals. Libraries were prepared and TCR repertoires were sequenced by different laboratories using diverse techniques, in order to increase sequencing depth and limit assay-specific biases. Between about 0.9 and 10 billion PBMCs per donor were obtained by leukapheresis. What the research found in general, with its limitations: About 4.5% of naive CD4, roughly 3.6% of naive CD8, about 2.5% of memory CD4, and less than 0.45% of memory CD8 clonotypes were shared across a few donors. The small number of donors limited the genetic and exposure-history diversity represented. Even with the large sequencing depth, rarefaction of the sorted-subset datasets indicated that sequencing was incomplete. Naive subsets generally had larger estimated clonotype richness than memory subsets did. Higher generation probabilities were observed for clonotypes shared by all four sorted-subset donors than for non-shared clonotypes. Only blood was sampled, and tissue TCR repertoires likely differ from those in blood. Based on pairwise subsampling, the degree of clonotype sharing among donors was expected to be affected by sequencing depth.

Using the deep immunoSEQ assay, multiplex PCR amplified TCR CDR3 regions from genomic DNA. Extracted genomic DNA from each cell subset was distributed evenly across all wells of several immunoSEQ 96-well plates, and each plate was treated as a replicate. For sorted subsets, approximately 210 ng of genomic DNA, equivalent to tens of thousands of T cell genomes, went into each replicate PCR. Purified libraries were measured with a Qubit 3.0 fluorometer, size-checked on a Bioanalyzer 2100, and measured again with the KAPA Library Quantification kit. Every immunoSEQ 96-well plate was sequenced on a separate single-read 150-cycle Illumina NextSeq 550 flow cell. The original methods were these. The immunoSEQ output contained only junctional sequences without quality scores, so filtering could not match that applied to full-length reads. Sequences were annotated with PyIR, a Python wrapper for IgBLAST v1.9, and V/J genes and CDR3 were assigned using IMGT germline references. Reads were filtered out if the reads had weak V/J assignments (E-value above 1e-6), no CDR3, stop codons, out-of-frame junctions, or ambiguous translated residues. V3J clonotypes were defined by identical inferred V gene, J gene, and CDR3 amino acid sequence. The percentage overlap between two repertoires was calculated by dividing the number of shared unique clonotypes by the size of the smaller repertoire. Repertoire richness was assessed with RTK rarefaction, the Chao1 estimator, and Recon v2.1 estimates of unobserved clonotypes. Generation probabilities for all TCRbeta clonotypes obtained by the gDNA method from several donors were computed using OLGA. What TCRdb holds here is the immuneACCESS table cut down to in-frame rearrangements. Part of the clones is not present; checked against another copy, under half of the missing clones reflect an unresolved V gene, and the others are unexplained. V, J and clone size are taken as reported in that table, and D and trimming were inferred from the DNA itself. A total of 550,000 to 800,000 clones appear in this sample, around 67% of them only once. 1.7% of the sample is held by the ten biggest clonotypes.

This TCR derives from a woman younger than 45 in good health. The chain is assembled from TRBV30 and TRBJ1-2; no D gene call is confident. Sample: memory CD4+ T cells sorted from blood. The meaning of the sample's cell subset or site label: CD45RA-negative fraction. In nucleotides, the sequence is TGTGCCTGGAGTCCCATAGGAGGGCAGGCTGGCTACACCTTC. This sequence encodes CAWSPIGGQAGYTF.